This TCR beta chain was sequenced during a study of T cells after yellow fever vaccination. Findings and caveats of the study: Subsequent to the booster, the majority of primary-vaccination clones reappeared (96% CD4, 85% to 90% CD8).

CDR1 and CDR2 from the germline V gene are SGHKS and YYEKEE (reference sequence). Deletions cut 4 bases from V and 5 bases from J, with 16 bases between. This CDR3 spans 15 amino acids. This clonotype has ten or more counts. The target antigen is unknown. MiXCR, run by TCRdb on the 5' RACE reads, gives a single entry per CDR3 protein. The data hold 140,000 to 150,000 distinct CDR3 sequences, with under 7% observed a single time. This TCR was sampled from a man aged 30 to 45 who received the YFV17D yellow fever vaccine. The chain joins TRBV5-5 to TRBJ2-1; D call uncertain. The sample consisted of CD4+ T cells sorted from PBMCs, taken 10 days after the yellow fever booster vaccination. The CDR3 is CASSPTRVADNEQFF. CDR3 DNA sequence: TGTGCCAGCAGCCCCACAAGGGTGGCAGACAATGAGCAGTTCTTC.